Following are 21 T cell receptor beta chains from one sample sequenced in a study of vaccination and CD4 T cells after COVID-19 (dated by TCRdb to between 2020 and 2023). The treatment or condition label here, explained by the study, means: 10-day PBMC culture with coronavirus spike peptide pools or control peptides (ViraFEST assay). What these receptors recognize is not known. The library was prepared using PCR. The instrument given in TCRdb is Illumina iSeq 100. At the Johns Hopkins FTIC core, DNA from the cultured CD4+ T cells underwent TCR sequencing with the Oncomine TCR Beta short-read assay. TCRdb passed the public sequencing reads through fastp at Q25 and MiXCR, retaining productive beta sequences. Rows with one shared CDR3 protein collapse into an entry with the most common genes and DNA. In this sample the table shows about 21,000 distinct CDR3 sequences, around 50% of which occur a single time. The ten most abundant clones make up roughly a tenth of the sample.

The sequenced material came from CD4+ T cells from blood, cultured in vitro. These receptors all come from a human donor who had recovered from COVID-19.

This clonotype was counted a few times. The rearrangement links TRBV7-6 to TRBJ2-3, with 12 bases identical to TRBD2. The CDR3 spans 16 residues. V lost 5 bases and J lost 0; bases outside the gene matches: 3. Germline V lookup: CDR1 SGHVS, CDR2 FNYEAQ. CDR3 nucleotides: TGTGCCAGCAGCAGGGGACTAGCGGGTAGCACAGATACGCAGTATTTT. Its translation is CASSRGLAGSTDTQYF.

The genes are TRBV20-1 and TRBJ1-2; TRBD1 agrees at 7 bases. The germline V gene encodes CDR1 DFQATT and CDR2 SNEGSKA (reference sequence). V trimming: 0 bases; J trimming: 5 bases; junction bases outside the gene matches: 9. CDR3 length equals 15 residues. CDR3 loop: CSARDWDRGLYGYTF. The CDR3 nucleotides read TGCAGTGCTAGAGACTGGGACAGAGGGCTTTATGGCTACACCTTC.

This clonotype is labeled as medium-sized (0.01 to 0.1%). This chain links TRBV5-1 with TRBJ2-7, with D perhaps TRBD2 (6 bases). Trimming left V 0 bases short and J 1 base short, with 14 bases between. The germline CDR1 and CDR2 sequences are SGHRS and YFSETQ. The CDR3 runs 16 residues. CDR3 DNA: TGCGCCAGCAGCTTGGGAAGAAGGGGAGGTTCCTACGAGCAGTACTTC. The encoded protein is CASSLGRRGGSYEQYF. Full variable domain (remainder filled in from reference TRBV5-1 and TRBJ2-7): KAGVTQTPRYLIKTRGQQVTLSCSPISGHRSVSWYQQTPGQGLQFLFEYFSETQRNKGNFPGRFSGRQFSNSRSEMNVSTLELGDSALYLCASSLGRRGGSYEQYFGPGTRLTVT.

The chain uses TRBV10-3 and TRBJ1-2; unclear D gene. The CDR3 is made up of 13 amino acids. Trimming removed 4 bases from V and 6 bases from J, with 12 bases in between. The V gene's germline CDR1 is ENHRY and CDR2 SYGVKD. CDR3 nucleotides: TGTGCCATCAGTGGGGAGATTGGGAATGGCTACACCTTC. Translating gives CAISGEIGNGYTF.

The V and J genes are TRBV11-3 and TRBJ1-5; D not resolved. This CDR3 is 13 amino acids long. Deletions cut 0 bases from V and 6 bases from J, with 6 bases between. Germline assignment: CDR1 SGHNT and CDR2 YENEEA. CDR3 sequence reads: CASSLEDGQPQHF. Written as DNA, the CDR3 is TGTGCCAGCAGCTTAGAAGACGGTCAGCCCCAGCATTTT.

The chain couples TRBV6-5 to TRBJ1-6; a possible D gene is TRBD1 (5 bases). The V and J ends lost 3 bases and 10 bases respectively, with 16 bases between them. Germline V gene sequence: CDR1 MNHEY, CDR2 SVGAGI. This CDR3 contains 15 residues. CDR3 region: CASSYRPEKGSPLHF. Written as DNA, the CDR3 is TGTGCCAGCAGTTATCGGCCGGAGAAGGGGTCACCCCTCCACTTT.

V and J are TRBV4-1 and TRBJ2-7, with 7 bases matching TRBD1. With 0 bases clipped from V and 3 bases from J, the junction kept 2 bases outside the gene matches. CDR1 and CDR2 from the germline V gene are MGHRA and YSYEKL. CDR3 length: 14 residues. CDR3 sequence reads: CASSQDHRGYEQYF. The CDR3 DNA follows: TGCGCCAGCAGCCAAGACCACAGGGGCTACGAGCAGTACTTC.

This clonotype has only one observation. The CDR3 sequence is CASSTYLTQGYNSPLHF. The CDR3, as DNA: TGTGCCAGTAGCACATATCTCACTCAGGGATATAATTCACCCCTCCACTTT. This chain connects TRBV19 to TRBJ1-6; a possible D gene is TRBD1 (5 bases). CDR1 and CDR2 (germline): LNHDA, SQIVND (reference sequence). V dropped 6 bases and J dropped 4 bases, with 19 bases sitting between them. This CDR3 comprises 17 residues.

V usage is TRBV11-2 and J usage is TRBJ2-7, with 7 bases fitting TRBD1. CDR3 length equals 14 residues. With V trimmed by 6 bases and J by 3 bases, 8 bases remained unmatched. Looked up from germline, CDR1 is SGHAT and CDR2 is FQNNGV. CDR3 DNA sequence: TGTGCCAGCAGTCCGGGACAGAAACACTACGAGCAGTACTTC. Protein sequence: CASSPGQKHYEQYF. Drawing the rest from reference TRBV11-2 and TRBJ2-7, the complete variable domain is EAGVAQSPRYKIIEKRQSVAFWCNPISGHATLYWYQQILGQGPKLLIQFQNNGVVDDSQLPKDRFSAERLKGVDSTLKIQPAKLEDSAVYLCASSPGQKHYEQYFGPGTRLTVT.

V and J are TRBV2 and TRBJ2-3, with TRBD1 identical over 9 bases. V was pared by 0 bases and J by 3 bases, with 4 bases of the junction left unmatched. The CDR3 spans 16 residues. Germline CDR1 SNHLY, CDR2 FYNNEI. The DNA of the CDR3 is TGTGCCAGCAGTGAAGCAGGGACAGGGTCGACAGATACGCAGTATTTT. This translates into CASSEAGTGSTDTQYF.

In this sample, this clonotype turned up once. V is TRBV10-3 and J is TRBJ2-1; D is possibly TRBD1 (5 bases). The V gene's germline CDR1 is ENHRY and CDR2 SYGVKD. CDR3 size: 13 residues. V was clipped by 3 bases and J by 10 bases, with 13 bases between them. The DNA of the CDR3 is TGTGCCATCAGTGATAATAGACAGTTAGAGCAGTTCTTC. This encodes CAISDNRQLEQFF.

This chain uses TRBV20-1 with TRBJ1-2, with D perhaps matching TRBD1 (5 bases). CDR3 length: 15 amino acids. CDR1 is DFQATT, CDR2 SNEGSKA, per germline (reference sequence). Deletions cut 5 bases from V and 4 bases from J, with 20 bases between. Here the CDR3 reads CSASPAGGRLYGYTF. CDR3 nucleotides: TGCAGTGCTTCCCCGGCGGGGGGGAGGCTCTATGGCTACACCTTC.

The chain recombines TRBV19 with TRBJ1-5; a possible D gene is TRBD1 (5 bases). The CDR3 spans 14 residues. V lost 7 bases and J 9 bases, leaving 19 bases between the germline ends. Germline CDR1 reads LNHDA; CDR2 reads SQIVND (reference sequence). The CDR3 DNA reads as TGTGCCAGTACCTACGCGGGGCTCCGAGCGCCCCAGCATTTT. Protein: CASTYAGLRAPQHF.

The chain uses TRBV7-2 and TRBJ2-5, with D perhaps TRBD2 (5 bases). Trimming removed 0 bases at V and 5 bases at J, with 10 bases between. The V gene's germline CDR1 is SGHTA and CDR2 FQGNSA. The CDR3 contains 14 residues. As DNA, the CDR3 is TGTGCCAGCAGCTTAGCACGGCGGAGGGAGACCCAGTACTTC. Amino acids: CASSLARRRETQYF.

In this sample, this clonotype turned up a few times. J is TRBJ1-2 and V is TRBV2; tentatively, D is TRBD1 (6 bases). Deletions cut 4 bases from V and 8 bases from J, with 17 bases between. This CDR3 has 14 residues. Germline lookup yields CDR1 SNHLY and CDR2 FYNNEI. In DNA form, the CDR3 reads TGTGCCAGCAGTGCGGAGCGGGCGGGGGCAGGCTACACCTTC. Translation gives CASSAERAGAGYTF.

The rearrangement joins TRBV20-1 to TRBJ1-2, with 8 nucleotides matching TRBD1. The CDR3 totals 13 residues. The V segment lost 5 bases and the J segment 4 bases; nucleotides outside the gene matches: 6. From germline, CDR1 is DFQATT and CDR2 SNEGSKA (reference sequence). The CDR3 is CSALDRAGYGYTF. Here the CDR3 DNA reads TGCAGTGCTTTGGACAGGGCGGGCTATGGCTACACCTTC.

The chain uses TRBV20-1 and TRBJ1-3, with TRBD1 as a possible D gene (5 bases). V was clipped by 2 bases and J by 7 bases, with 21 bases between them. Germline CDR1 is DFQATT and CDR2 is SNEGSKA (reference sequence). CDR3 length equals 16 residues. CDR3 sequence reads: CSARSLGTGLWNTIYF. The CDR3 DNA sequence: TGCAGTGCTAGATCGCTTGGAACAGGACTCTGGAACACCATATATTTT.

V and J are TRBV9 and TRBJ1-6; D not certain. The CDR3 consists of 13 residues. The germline CDR1 and CDR2 sequences are SGDLS and YYNGEE. The V and J ends lost 1 base and 10 bases respectively, with 9 bases between them. The CDR3 nucleotides read TGTGCCAGCAGCGTAAAGGGTCTCTCACCCCTCCACTTT. Translating it yields CASSVKGLSPLHF.

In regard to this clonotype: One end of the junction varies from germline; a read error may be responsible. The chain employs TRBV20-1 and TRBJ2-4; tentatively, D is TRBD1 (6 bases). The CDR3 spans 15 residues. Per germline, CDR1 DFQATT and CDR2 SNEGSKA (reference sequence). The CDR3: CSATTGSLAKNIQYF. CDR3 sequence (DNA): TGCAGTGCTACGACAGGTTCTTTAGCCAAAAACATCCAGTACTTC.

The CDR3, as DNA: TGTGCCAGCAGTTACCGCAGGGACCTGGTTGGCTACACCTTC. Translation gives CASSYRRDLVGYTF. The gene calls are TRBV27 and TRBJ1-2; D perhaps matches TRBD1 (5 bases). Germline V CDR1 and CDR2: MNHEY, SMNVEV (reference sequence). The V and J ends lost 4 bases and 7 bases respectively, with 16 bases between them. CDR3 length: 14 residues.

The gene calls are TRBV12-3 or TRBV12-4 and TRBJ2-7, with D perhaps TRBD1 or TRBD2 (5 bases each). The length of the CDR3 is 14 residues. Trimming left V 3 bases short and J 2 bases short, with 11 bases between. The CDR3, as DNA: TGTGCCAGCAGTTTTGTCGGGACCGCCTACGAGCAGTACTTC. Protein product: CASSFVGTAYEQYF.